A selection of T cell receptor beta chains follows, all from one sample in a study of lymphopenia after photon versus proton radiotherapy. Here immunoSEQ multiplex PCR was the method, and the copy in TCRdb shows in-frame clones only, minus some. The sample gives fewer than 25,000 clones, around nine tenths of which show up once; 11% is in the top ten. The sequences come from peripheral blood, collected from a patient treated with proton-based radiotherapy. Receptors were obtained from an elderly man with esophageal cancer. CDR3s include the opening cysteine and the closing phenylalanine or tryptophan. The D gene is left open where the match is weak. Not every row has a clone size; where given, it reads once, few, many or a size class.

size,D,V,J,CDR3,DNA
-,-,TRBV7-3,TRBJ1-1,CASSRTLNTEAFF,TGTGCCAGCAGTCGGACGTTGAACACTGAAGCTTTCTTT
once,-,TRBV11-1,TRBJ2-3,CASSFSRGVTDTQYF,TGTGCCAGCAGCTTTTCCAGGGGAGTCACAGATACGCAGTATTTT
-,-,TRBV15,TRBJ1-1,CATSRDWEIKNTEAFF,TGTGCCACCAGCAGAGATTGGGAAATCAAGAACACTGAAGCTTTCTTT
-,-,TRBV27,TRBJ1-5,CASSPGQNADQPQHF,TGTGCCAGCAGCCCTGGACAGAACGCGGATCAGCCCCAGCATTTT
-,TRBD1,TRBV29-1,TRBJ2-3,CSGRQGWSDTQYF,TGCAGCGGGCGACAGGGCTGGTCAGATACGCAGTATTTT
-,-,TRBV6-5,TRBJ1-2,CASSYGLGNYGYTF,TGTGCCAGCAGTTACGGGCTCGGGAACTATGGCTACACCTTC
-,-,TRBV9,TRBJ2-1,CASSVGYGYNEQFF,TGTGCCAGCAGCGTAGGATACGGTTACAATGAGCAGTTCTTC
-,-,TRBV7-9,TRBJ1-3,CASTDPSGNTIYF,TGTGCCAGCACGGACCCCTCTGGAAACACCATATATTTT
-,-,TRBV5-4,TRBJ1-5,CASSFQGRDQPQHF,TGTGCCAGCAGCTTTCAGGGGAGGGATCAGCCCCAGCATTTT
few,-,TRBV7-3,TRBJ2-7,CASSVVGGEQYF,TGTGCCAGCAGCGTTGTCGGGGGCGAGCAGTACTTC
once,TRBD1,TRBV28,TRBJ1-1,CASSTTTQGRTEAFF,TGTGCCAGCAGTACCACCACACAGGGGAGGACTGAAGCTTTCTTT
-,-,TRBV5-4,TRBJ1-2,CASSFRPTGNYGYTF,TGTGCCAGCAGCTTTAGACCGACAGGCAACTATGGCTACACCTTC
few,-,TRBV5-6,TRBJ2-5,CASSLAPAPQETQYF,TGTGCCAGCAGTTTAGCACCAGCACCTCAAGAGACCCAGTACTTC
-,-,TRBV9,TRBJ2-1,CASSVLTDLNEQFF,TGTGCCAGCAGCGTTCTTACAGACTTGAATGAGCAGTTCTTC
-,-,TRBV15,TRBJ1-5,CATSRDRSQPQHF,TGTGCCACCAGCAGAGATCGCAGTCAGCCCCAGCATTTT
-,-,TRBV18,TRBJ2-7,CASSPGVSYEQYF,TGTGCCAGCTCACCAGGGGTTTCCTACGAGCAGTACTTC
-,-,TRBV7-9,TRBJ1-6,CASSFGTLLGNSPLHF,TGTGCCAGCAGCTTTGGGACTCTTTTGGGCAATTCACCCCTCCACTTT
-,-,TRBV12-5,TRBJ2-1,CASGFPGIYERDYNEQFF,TGTGCTAGTGGTTTCCCCGGAATATATGAACGGGACTACAATGAGCAGTTCTTC
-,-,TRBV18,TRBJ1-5,CASSQGGNQPQHF,TGTGCCAGCTCACAAGGGGGCAATCAGCCCCAGCATTTT
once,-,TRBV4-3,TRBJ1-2,CASRASDGYTF,TGCGCCAGCAGGGCATCGGACGGCTACACCTTC
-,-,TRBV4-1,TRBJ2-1,CASSQAGPPENEQFF,TGCGCCAGCAGCCAGGCGGGCCCACCCGAGAATGAGCAGTTCTTC
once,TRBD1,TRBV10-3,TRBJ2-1,CAISESGGTGVQNEQFF,TGTGCCATCAGTGAGTCGGGGGGGACAGGGGTTCAGAATGAGCAGTTCTTC
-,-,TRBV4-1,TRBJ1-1,CASSPFGNTEAFF,TGCGCCAGCAGCCCCTTCGGGAACACTGAAGCTTTCTTT
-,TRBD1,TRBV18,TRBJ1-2,CASSGETGEIGYGYTF,TGTGCCAGCTCAGGGGAGACAGGGGAGATCGGCTATGGCTACACCTTC
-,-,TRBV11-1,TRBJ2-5,CASSLARVSQSRETQYF,TGTGCCAGCAGCTTAGCGAGGGTCAGTCAATCACGAGAGACCCAGTACTTC
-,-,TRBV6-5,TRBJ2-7,CASKSHRNAYEQYF,TGTGCCAGCAAATCCCACAGGAATGCCTACGAGCAGTACTTC
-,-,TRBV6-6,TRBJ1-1,CASSWDRGVGAFF,TGTGCCAGCAGTTGGGACCGGGGCGTCGGAGCTTTCTTT
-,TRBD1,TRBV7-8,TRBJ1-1,CASSLYLPGQRLNTEAFF,TGTGCCAGCAGCTTATATCTCCCGGGACAGAGATTGAACACTGAAGCTTTCTTT
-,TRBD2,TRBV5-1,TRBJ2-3,CASSGLAGDTDTQYF,TGCGCCAGCAGCGGGCTAGCGGGAGATACAGATACGCAGTATTTT
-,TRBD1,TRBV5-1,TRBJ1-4,CASSLVYRGNEKLFF,TGCGCCAGCAGCCTCGTCTACAGGGGAAACGAAAAACTGTTTTTT
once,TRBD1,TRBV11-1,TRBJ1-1,CASSLGTGWNTEAFF,TGTGCCAGCAGCTTGGGGACAGGGTGGAATACTGAAGCTTTCTTT
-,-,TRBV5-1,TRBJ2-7,CASSLGPPLNYEQYF,TGCGCCAGCAGCTTGGGGCCTCCATTAAACTACGAGCAGTACTTC
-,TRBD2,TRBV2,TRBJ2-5,CASSQRTSGETQYF,TGTGCCAGCAGCCAACGGACTAGTGGGGAGACCCAGTACTTC
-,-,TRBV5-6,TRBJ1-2,CASSLPAEGLLYGYTF,TGTGCCAGCAGCTTGCCCGCCGAAGGGCTACTCTATGGCTACACCTTC
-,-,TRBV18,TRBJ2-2,CASSPLPRGAGELFF,TGTGCCAGCTCACCACTTCCACGAGGGGCCGGGGAGCTGTTTTTT
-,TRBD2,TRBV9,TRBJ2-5,CASSVGSSGSQETQYF,TGTGCCAGCAGCGTAGGGAGTAGCGGGTCCCAAGAGACCCAGTACTTC
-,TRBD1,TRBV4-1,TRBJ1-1,CASSPSYRGRTEAFF,TGCGCCAGCAGCCCGAGCTACAGGGGGCGGACTGAAGCTTTCTTT
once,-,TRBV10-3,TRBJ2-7,CAISQTRDREQYF,TGTGCCATCAGTCAAACGCGCGACAGGGAGCAGTACTTC
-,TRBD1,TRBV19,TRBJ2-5,CASSRTGPQTQYF,TGTGCCAGTAGTCGGACAGGGCCACAGACCCAATACTTC
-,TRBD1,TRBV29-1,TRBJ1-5,CSAGTGVPNQPQHF,TGCAGCGCCGGGACAGGGGTTCCAAATCAGCCCCAGCATTTT